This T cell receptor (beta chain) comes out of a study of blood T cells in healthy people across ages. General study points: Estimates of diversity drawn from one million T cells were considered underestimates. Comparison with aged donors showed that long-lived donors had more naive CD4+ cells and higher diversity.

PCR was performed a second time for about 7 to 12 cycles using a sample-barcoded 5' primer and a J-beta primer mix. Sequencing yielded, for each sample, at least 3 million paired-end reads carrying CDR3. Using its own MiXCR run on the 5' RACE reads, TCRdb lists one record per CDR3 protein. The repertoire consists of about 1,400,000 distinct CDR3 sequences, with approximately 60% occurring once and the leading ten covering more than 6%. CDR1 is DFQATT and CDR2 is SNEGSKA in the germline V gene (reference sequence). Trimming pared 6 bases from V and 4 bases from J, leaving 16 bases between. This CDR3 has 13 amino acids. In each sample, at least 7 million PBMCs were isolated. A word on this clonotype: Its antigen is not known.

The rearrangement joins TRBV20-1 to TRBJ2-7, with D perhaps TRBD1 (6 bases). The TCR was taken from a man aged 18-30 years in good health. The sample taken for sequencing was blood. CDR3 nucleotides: TGCAGTGCCGGCGGACAGCGGAGTTACGAGCAGTACTTC. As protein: CSAGGQRSYEQYF.